The 27 T cell receptor beta chains given below trace back to one sample, sequenced in a study of Ad26.COV2.S vaccination and SARS-CoV-2 variants. TCRdb's table, derived via immunoSEQ multiplex PCR, lists solely in-frame clones and lacks some. The table shows fewer than 400,000 clones, with about 85% occurring only once. The treatment: 15 to 20 received Ad26.COV2.S at low or high dose, single or two shots; roughly five received placebo; per-sample allocation not given. After the first vaccine or placebo injection, samples were drawn on day 63. This sample comprised peripheral blood, obtained in a trial of Ad26.COV2.S vaccine versus placebo. The receptors derive from a person aged 18-65 years who received the Ad26.COV2.S COVID-19 vaccine or a placebo.

This clone was counted between two and nine times. This sequence joins TRBV2 and TRBJ2-7, with TRBD1 matching 7 bases. The CDR3 has 13 amino acids. With V trimmed by 8 bases and J by 3 bases, 7 bases remained unmatched. The germline CDR1 and CDR2 sequences are SNHLY and FYNNEI. The CDR3 DNA is TGTGCCAGCTCTCGACAGGGTGGCTACGAGCAGTACTTC. Encoded protein: CASSRQGGYEQYF.

CDR3 DNA: TGTGCCAGCAGTTTTACTCCCCCCCAGCCCCAGCATTTT. It specifies CASSFTPPQPQHF. V usage is TRBV28 and J usage is TRBJ1-5; no reliable D call. This CDR3 has 13 residues. V was cut by 3 bases and J by 7 bases, with 10 bases left in between. The germline gives CDR1 MDHEN, CDR2 SYDVKM.

V gene TRBV14 combines with J gene TRBJ2-5; D unresolved. Trimming took off 0 bases at V and 2 bases at J, with 10 bases between the two ends. Germline assignment: CDR1 SGHDN and CDR2 FVKESK. This CDR3 is built from 15 residues. CDR3 nucleotides: TGTGCCAGCAGCCAAGAGCCGGATGCTCAAGAGACCCAGTACTTC. Translating gives CASSQEPDAQETQYF.

This chain joins TRBV7-9 and TRBJ1-1, with D uncertain. This CDR3 is 12 amino acids long. CDR1 is SEHNR, CDR2 FQNEAQ, per germline (reference sequence). V lost 5 bases and J 1 base, leaving 5 bases between the germline ends. CDR3 DNA sequence: TGTGCCAGCAGCGCGGGGAACACTGAAGCTTTCTTT. Translating gives CASSAGNTEAFF.

CDR3 nucleotide sequence: TGCGCCAGCAGCCTCCGGGACAGGGACACTGAAGCTTTCTTT. Its protein is CASSLRDRDTEAFF. The rearrangement joins TRBV4-1 to TRBJ1-1; TRBD1 matches 9 bases. Per the germline V gene, CDR1 is MGHRA and CDR2 is YSYEKL. V was clipped by 4 bases and J by 3 bases; unmatched bases: 3. The CDR3 has 14 amino acids.

This clone has more than one count but fewer than ten. The chain employs TRBV9 and TRBJ1-4, with D possibly matching TRBD1 (5 bases). V lost 0 bases and J lost 8, with 11 bases in between. The CDR3 runs to 14 residues. The germline gives CDR1 SGDLS, CDR2 YYNGEE. The CDR3 region is CASSVGGAREKLFF. CDR3 in DNA: TGTGCCAGCAGCGTAGGAGGGGCCCGGGAAAAACTGTTTTTT.

The chain links TRBV27 to TRBJ2-7; the D is unclear. Germline CDR1 is MNHEY and CDR2 is SMNVEV (reference sequence). The CDR3 runs 14 residues. V shed 0 bases and J shed 1 base, with 7 bases lying between them. The CDR3 nucleotides are TGTGCCAGCAGTTTATCGGGTCCGTCCTACGAGCAGTACTTC. It is translated as CASSLSGPSYEQYF.

The rearrangement joins TRBV7-8 to TRBJ1-4; 7 bases are shared with TRBD1. Germline CDR1 is SGHVS and CDR2 is FQNEAQ. The J segment lost 0 bases and the V segment lost 5 bases, leaving 12 bases of the junction unmatched. CDR3 length equals 18 residues. The CDR3: CASSPGPGQPPTNEKLFF. The CDR3 DNA reads as TGTGCCAGCAGCCCCGGCCCGGGACAGCCTCCAACTAATGAAAAACTGTTTTTT.

The chain links TRBV7-9 to TRBJ2-5, with 8 bases fitting TRBD2. This CDR3 comprises 14 residues. Germline V gene data show CDR1 as SEHNR and CDR2 as FQNEAQ (reference sequence). Germline trimming cut 5 bases from V and 1 base from J; bases unmatched to any gene: 3. DNA for the CDR3: TGTGCCAGCAGCCGGGGGACTAGCCAAGAGACCCAGTACTTC. Amino acids: CASSRGTSQETQYF.

The J gene is TRBJ1-1, the V gene TRBV4-1; no reliable D call. This CDR3 is built from 17 residues. Germline-derived CDR1 and CDR2 are MGHRA and YSYEKL. V was cut by 2 bases and J by 1 base, with 17 bases left in between. DNA of the CDR3: TGCGCCAGCAGCCAACATTTTATCAGCAGCAAGAACACTGAAGCTTTCTTT. Translated, it gives CASSQHFISSKNTEAFF.

This chain uses TRBV11-3 with TRBJ1-1; D gene uncertain. The CDR3 is 13 amino acids. V was pared by 10 bases and J by 0 bases, with 12 bases between. Germline values: CDR1 SGHNT, CDR2 YENEEA. The CDR3 DNA sequence: TGTGCCACATCGGCAGAGCTGAACACTGAAGCTTTCTTT. Residues: CATSAELNTEAFF. Full variable domain (missing parts from reference TRBV11-3 and TRBJ1-1): EAGVVQSPRYKIIEKKQPVAFWCNPISGHNTLYWYLQNLGQGPELLIRYENEEAVDDSQLPKDRFSAERLKGVDSTLKIQPAELGDSAVYLCATSAELNTEAFFGQGTRLTVV.

The chain uses TRBV3-1 (or the pseudogene TRBV3-2) and TRBJ1-2; unclear D gene. The CDR3 totals 13 residues. V lost 3 bases, J lost 4 bases, and 9 bases lay in between. CDR1 and CDR2 (germline): LGHDT, YNNKEL (reference sequence). CDR3 sequence reads: CASSQAEIYGYTF. For the CDR3, the DNA is TGTGCCAGCAGCCAGGCAGAAATCTATGGCTACACCTTC.

This clone was seen more than once but under ten times. This chain links TRBV4-2 with TRBJ2-7, with 11 bases identical to TRBD2. Looked up from germline, CDR1 is LGHNA and CDR2 is YNFKEQ. J lost 0 bases, V lost 4 bases, and 8 bases had no gene match. This CDR3 is built from 17 residues. The CDR3 here is CASSPRLAGGPSYEQYF. Written as DNA, the CDR3 is TGTGCCAGCAGCCCTAGGCTAGCGGGGGGCCCCTCCTACGAGCAGTACTTC.

This chain uses TRBV3-1 (or the pseudogene TRBV3-2) with TRBJ1-5; a possible D gene is TRBD1 (6 bases). CDR3 length: 14 amino acids. Germline lookup yields CDR1 LGHDT and CDR2 YNNKEL (reference sequence). The V end lost 0 bases, the J end lost 11 bases, and 14 bases lay between the germline ends. The chain's CDR3 is CASSQERGGEAQHF. In nucleotides, the CDR3 is TGTGCCAGCAGCCAAGAAAGGGGGGGGGAAGCCCAGCATTTT.

The CDR3 is CASSPGRLAGGPDTQYF. The CDR3, as DNA: TGTGCCAGCAGCCCCGGTCGACTAGCGGGGGGGCCAGATACGCAGTATTTT. The chain joins TRBV7-9 to TRBJ2-3; 14 bases map to TRBD2. This CDR3 contains 17 residues. The V and J ends lost 5 bases and 4 bases, in that order; junction bases with no gene match: 8. CDR1 SEHNR and CDR2 FQNEAQ come from the germline V gene (reference sequence).

The CDR3 protein is CASSLPSGGWETQYF. The CDR3 DNA follows: TGTGCCAGCAGTCTACCCTCGGGGGGATGGGAGACCCAGTACTTC. The J gene is TRBJ2-5, the V gene TRBV28, with 7 bases lining up with TRBD2. CDR3 length: 15 residues. V shed 5 bases and J 5 bases; nucleotides not matched to a gene: 11. Germline lookup yields CDR1 MDHEN and CDR2 SYDVKM.

V is TRBV4-2 and J is TRBJ2-3; 8 bases are shared with TRBD2. V lost 0 bases to trimming and J lost 2 bases; unmatched junction nucleotides: 7. CDR3 size: 17 residues. Germline V gene sequence: CDR1 LGHNA, CDR2 YNFKEQ. The CDR3 spells CASSQEIRGGPTDTQYF. As DNA, the CDR3 is TGTGCCAGCAGCCAAGAGATCCGGGGGGGTCCCACAGATACGCAGTATTTT.

The chain combines TRBV6-5 with TRBJ1-2; 9 bases are shared with TRBD1. Losses at the gene ends were 6 bases for V and 8 bases for J; bases not matched to a gene: 10. Germline V gene data show CDR1 as MNHEY and CDR2 as SVGAGI. This CDR3 region has 14 residues. CDR3 DNA: TGTGCCAGCAGCGCCACGGACAGGGGAGGGGGCTACACCTTC. This codes for CASSATDRGGGYTF.

CDR3 nucleotides: TGTGCCAGCAGTGTTATGACTAGCGGGGGGGACACAGATACGCAGTATTTT. This sequence encodes CASSVMTSGGDTDTQYF. The chain links TRBV2 to TRBJ2-3; the match to TRBD2 covers 14 bases. Germline CDR1 SNHLY, CDR2 FYNNEI. The CDR3 loop spans 17 amino acids. With 4 bases clipped from V and 2 bases from J, the junction kept 5 bases outside the gene matches. Supplemented by reference TRBV2 and TRBJ2-3, the full variable domain reads EPEVTQTPSHQVTQMGQEVILRCVPISNHLYFYWYRQILGQKVEFLVSFYNNEISEKSEIFDDQFSVERPDGSNFTLKIRSTKLEDSAMYFCASSVMTSGGDTDTQYFGPGTRLTVL.

The chain recombines TRBV28 with TRBJ1-3; D uncertain. The CDR3 totals 16 residues. The V end was cut by 0 bases, the J end by 4 bases, with 13 bases between. Germline values: CDR1 MDHEN, CDR2 SYDVKM. The CDR3 region is CASSLWEGRVGNTIYF. CDR3 bases: TGTGCCAGCAGTTTATGGGAGGGAAGGGTAGGAAACACCATATATTTT.

This clone was seen a handful of times. This chain uses TRBV19 with TRBJ2-1; perhaps TRBD2 as D (7 bases). In germline, CDR1 is LNHDA, CDR2 SQIVND (reference sequence). The CDR3 is 15 residues long. V lost 3 bases, J lost 6 bases, and 15 bases lay in between. For the CDR3, the DNA is TGTGCCAGTAGTATCCAGGGAGGGGGTGGCAATGAGCAGTTCTTC. Amino acids: CASSIQGGGGNEQFF.

This chain links TRBV5-1 with TRBJ1-2; no clear D gene. CDR3 length: 14 residues. CDR1 and CDR2 (germline): SGHRS, YFSETQ. Trimming removed 0 bases from V and 3 bases from J, with 9 bases in between. CDR3 DNA sequence: TGCGCCAGCAGCTTGGATTGGGGAGACTATGGCTACACCTTC. It translates to CASSLDWGDYGYTF.

This chain uses TRBV5-6 with TRBJ2-4; D unclear. The CDR3 is 18 residues long. CDR1 and CDR2 from the germline V gene are SGHDT and YYEEEE. Trimming left V 5 bases short and J 0 bases short, with 21 bases between. In nucleotides, the CDR3 is TGTGCCAGCAGGGAGCATAGAGGACGGCAACTAGCCAAAAACATTCAGTACTTC. The encoded protein is CASREHRGRQLAKNIQYF. The full variable domain, its missing parts supplied by reference TRBV5-6 and TRBJ2-4, is DAGVTQSPTHLIKTRGQQVTLRCSPKSGHDTVSWYQQALGQGPQFIFQYYEEEERQRGNFPDRFSGHQFPNYSSELNVNALLLGDSALYLCASREHRGRQLAKNIQYFGAGTRLSVL.

This rearrangement joins TRBV7-9 to TRBJ1-1, with unresolved D. CDR1 and CDR2 from the germline V gene are SEHNR and FQNEAQ (reference sequence). The CDR3 is 14 residues long. Deletions cut 7 bases from V and 7 bases from J, with 19 bases between. The CDR3 region is CASTPHAAALEAFF. The CDR3 nucleotides read TGTGCCAGCACGCCCCACGCGGCAGCTCTTGAAGCTTTCTTT. Combining the CDR3 with reference TRBV7-9 and TRBJ1-1 gives the whole variable domain DTGVSQNPRHKITKRGQNVTFRCDPISEHNRLYWYRQTLGQGPEFLTYFQNEAQLEKSRLLSDRFSAERPKGSFSTLEIQRTEQGDSAMYLCASTPHAAALEAFFGQGTRLTVV.

This clone appeared once. The chain recombines TRBV5-4 with TRBJ2-5; D is possibly TRBD2 (5 bases). The CDR3 runs 15 residues. Trimming took off 4 bases at V and 5 bases at J, with 18 bases between the two ends. Per the germline V gene, CDR1 is SGHNT and CDR2 is YYREEE (reference sequence). CDR3 coding DNA: TGTGCCAGCAGCCCCTCAAGGGCGGGTCGGGAGACCCAGTACTTC. Its protein is CASSPSRAGRETQYF. The full variable domain, with the rest looked up from reference TRBV5-4 and TRBJ2-5, is ETGVTQSPTHLIKTRGQQVTLRCSSQSGHNTVSWYQQALGQGPQFIFQYYREEENGRGNFPPRFSGLQFPNYSSELNVNALELDDSALYLCASSPSRAGRETQYFGPGTRLLVL.

This clone occurred a few times. This chain connects TRBV11-2 to TRBJ1-1; 8 positions match TRBD1. Germline CDR1 and CDR2: SGHAT and FQNNGV. Germline trimming cut 0 bases from V and 6 bases from J; bases unmatched to any gene: 9. CDR3 length: 16 amino acids. DNA of the CDR3: TGTGCCAGCAGCTTAGATTGGGCAGGGGGCACGGCTGAAGCTTTCTTT. It yields the protein CASSLDWAGGTAEAFF.

The genes are TRBV3-1 (or the pseudogene TRBV3-2) and TRBJ2-2; D gene ambiguous. CDR1 and CDR2 from the germline V gene are LGHDT and YNNKEL (reference sequence). Deletions cut 4 bases from V and 1 base from J, with 4 bases between. The CDR3 has 13 residues. The CDR3 DNA is TGTGCCAGCAGCCCCCTGAACACCGGGGAGCTGTTTTTT. Translated: CASSPLNTGELFF.